This T cell receptor beta chain came from a study of OX40 agonist ivuxolimab in advanced cancers. Across the study: Across the patients, intravenous ivuxolimab was delivered every 2 weeks at 0.01 to 10 mg/kg.

Germline lookup yields CDR1 SGHTA and CDR2 FQGTGA. V lost 4 bases to trimming and J lost 1 base, with 16 bases between them. This CDR3 comprises 16 residues. Assay used: immunoSEQ multiplex PCR; TCRdb lists only in-frame clones, some missing. Altogether 60,000 to 100,000 clones are present, 92% being singletons, with the ten largest covering approximately 0.5%. This chain connects TRBV7-3 to TRBJ2-5, with D perhaps assigned TRBD1 or TRBD2 (7 bases each). The TCR sequence derives from an adult with an advanced solid tumor such as melanoma, head and neck, liver or kidney cancer. The sequences come from CD4+ or CD8+ T cells sorted from blood, collected in a trial of the OX40 agonist ivuxolimab. The CDR3 DNA is TGTGCCAGCAGCTCAGTTGGGAGGGGGCCCCAAGAGACCCAGTACTTC. Residues: CASSSVGRGPQETQYF.